The 9 T cell receptor beta chains reported below all come from one sample, sequenced in a study of cytomegalovirus exposure and HLA in healthy donors. With 60 Vbeta and 13 Jbeta primers, the PCR was carried out. Using immunoSEQ multiplex PCR, the repertoire was profiled, and TCRdb retains in-frame clones only, with some absent. The repertoire holds under 200,000 clones, with around 80% as singletons. The specimen was PBMCs. All receptors derive from a man younger than 45 in good health and CMV-seronegative.

This chain connects TRBV29-1 to TRBJ2-1; no definite D call. The CDR3 loop spans 11 amino acids. CDR1 is SQVTM and CDR2 is ANQGSEA in the germline V gene. The ends were cut back, 4 bases at V and 4 bases at J, with 5 bases in the middle. CDR3 loop: CSVGKYNEQFF. The CDR3 DNA is TGCAGCGTTGGTAAATACAATGAGCAGTTCTTC.

This chain joins TRBV27 and TRBJ2-1, with TRBD2 as a possible D gene (7 bases). CDR1 is MNHEY, CDR2 SMNVEV, per germline (reference sequence). CDR3 size: 16 residues. V lost 2 bases to trimming and J lost 16 bases, with 27 bases between them. CDR3 protein: CASSLKYNHRGEGRFF. Written as DNA, the CDR3 is TGTGCCAGCAGTTTAAAGTATAATCATAGGGGGGAGGGCCGTTTCTTC.

The rearrangement joins TRBV4-1 to TRBJ1-1, with 8 bases aligning to TRBD1. Germline assignment: CDR1 MGHRA and CDR2 YSYEKL. This CDR3 contains 15 residues. V dropped 0 bases and J dropped 4; count of bases not matched to a gene: 4. The CDR3 protein is CASSQDQGAPTEAFF. As DNA, the CDR3 is TGCGCCAGCAGCCAAGACCAGGGGGCGCCCACTGAAGCTTTCTTT.

This clone was counted between two and nine times. The J gene is TRBJ1-1, the V gene TRBV28, with a possible D match to TRBD1 (6 bases). The CDR3 covers 14 residues. The germline V and J ends were trimmed by 8 bases and 6 bases, with 19 bases remaining between them. Per the germline V gene, CDR1 is MDHEN and CDR2 is SYDVKM. The CDR3 region has the DNA TGTGCCAGCGTGACTTGGACAGTGGGATCTGAAGCTTTCTTT. Translation gives CASVTWTVGSEAFF.

The chain links TRBV10-3 to TRBJ1-1; 8 bases are shared with TRBD1. Germline values: CDR1 ENHRY, CDR2 SYGVKD. V was clipped by 3 bases and J by 4 bases; unmatched bases: 7. This CDR3 is built from 15 residues. The CDR3 loop is CAISDSDRAATEAFF. As DNA, the CDR3 is TGTGCCATCAGTGATTCGGACAGGGCGGCCACTGAAGCTTTCTTT.

This chain joins TRBV18 and TRBJ2-3; 14 bases match TRBD2. Germline assignment: CDR1 KGHSH and CDR2 LQKENI. The J segment lost 11 bases and the V segment lost 4 bases, leaving 8 bases of the junction unmatched. The length of the CDR3 is 15 residues. CDR3 coding DNA: TGTGCCAGCTCACAGGGACTAGCGGGAGACACAGGGCAGTATTTT. It translates to CASSQGLAGDTGQYF.

This chain connects TRBV28 to TRBJ2-5; possible D gene TRBD1, 6 bases. Per the germline V gene, CDR1 is MDHEN and CDR2 is SYDVKM. The CDR3 length is 14 residues. V lost 3 bases, J lost 6 bases, and 14 bases lay in between. The CDR3 here is CASSFLTGRQTQYF. In nucleotides, the CDR3 is TGTGCCAGCAGTTTTCTTACAGGGCGGCAGACCCAGTACTTC.

V usage is TRBV7-3 and J usage is TRBJ2-1; D is possibly TRBD1 (5 bases). Germline CDR1 SGHTA, CDR2 FQGTGA. V lost 4 bases to trimming and J lost 7 bases, with 8 bases between them. The CDR3 totals 12 residues. The CDR3 reads CASSYQGNEQFF. CDR3 nucleotides: TGTGCCAGCAGCTATCAGGGTAATGAGCAGTTCTTC. The full variable domain, with the rest looked up from reference TRBV7-3 and TRBJ2-1, is GAGVSQTPSNKVTEKGKYVELRCDPISGHTALYWYRQSLGQGPEFLIYFQGTGAADDSGLPNDRFFAVRPEGSVSTLKIQRTERGDSAVYLCASSYQGNEQFFGPGTRLTVL.

V gene TRBV5-6 combines with J gene TRBJ2-7; 10 bases agree with TRBD2. This CDR3 has 15 amino acids. V lost 2 bases to trimming and J lost 2 bases; unmatched junction nucleotides: 4. Germline V CDR1 and CDR2: SGHDT, YYEEEE. The CDR3 DNA follows: TGTGCCAGCAGCTTACGGACTAGCGGAACCTACGAGCAGTACTTC. This codes for CASSLRTSGTYEQYF.